This T cell receptor (beta chain) was recovered during a study of blood T cell repertoires in COVID-19. Sequencing was performed with immunoSEQ multiplex PCR; in TCRdb, only in-frame clones are kept and a portion is missing. This table has tens of thousands of clones, roughly 76% appearing once. This clone was counted only a few times. The CDR3 runs to 15 residues. The J segment lost 2 bases and the V segment lost 4 bases, leaving 6 bases of the junction unmatched. Per the germline V gene, CDR1 is SQVTM and CDR2 is ANQGSEA. This TCR was recovered from a woman of 80 years or more with active or convalescent COVID-19. The chain couples TRBV29-1 to TRBJ2-5, with TRBD2 identical over 11 bases. Input material: peripheral blood. The CDR3 DNA follows: TGCAGCGTTGGGGGGACTAGCGGAGCGCAAGAGACCCAGTACTTC. Protein sequence: CSVGGTSGAQETQYF.